These T cell receptor beta chains were read from a single sample in a study of early T cells in non-severe SARS-CoV-2 infection. TCRdb called the 5' RACE reads again in MiXCR, with one record for every CDR3 protein. In the table there are 40,000 to 55,000 distinct CDR3 sequences, roughly 9.8% of which are singletons. Sequenced input: whole blood. Receptor source: an adult who was a healthcare worker with PCR-confirmed SARS-CoV-2 infection or an uninfected control (not recorded which). CDR3s include the opening cysteine and the closing phenylalanine or tryptophan. D genes are given only for firm matches. Part of the rows lack a size; the others show once, few, many or a class for expanded clones.

clone size	V gene	J gene	D gene	CDR3 protein	CDR3 DNA
few	TRBV20-1	TRBJ1-1	TRBD1	CSAINTGGPPSYTEAFF	TGCAGTGCGATCAATACAGGGGGCCCTCCAAGCTACACTGAAGCTTTCTTT
.	TRBV29-1	TRBJ2-7	TRBD2	CSGIREGRNEQYF	TGCAGCGGTATCCGGGAGGGCCGGAACGAGCAGTACTTC
few	TRBV18	TRBJ2-7	.	CASSPGGIPYEQYF	TGTGCCAGCTCACCAGGTGGGATCCCATACGAGCAGTACTTC
many	TRBV3-1	TRBJ2-7	TRBD1	CASSQITGVYEQYF	TGTGCCAGCAGCCAAATCACAGGGGTGTACGAGCAGTACTTC
few	TRBV6-5	TRBJ2-2	.	CASSYSFATTGELFF	TGTGCCAGCAGTTACTCATTTGCGACGACCGGGGAGCTGTTTTTT
many	TRBV29-1	TRBJ2-7	.	CSVSPPGPGEQYF	TGCAGCGTCTCCCCCCCGGGCCCGGGGGAGCAGTACTTC
.	TRBV4-1	TRBJ1-1	.	CASSRGNTEAFF	TGCGCCAGCAGCCGGGGGAACACTGAAGCTTTCTTT
many	TRBV9	TRBJ2-1	TRBD2	CASSVRDKVRTSGRLVYNEQFF	TGTGCCAGCAGCGTGCGGGACAAAGTACGGACTAGCGGGAGACTCGTTTACAATGAGCAGTTCTTC
many	TRBV11-3	TRBJ2-1	TRBD1	CASSLGQGSYNEQFF	TGTGCCAGCAGCCTCGGACAGGGGTCCTACAATGAGCAGTTCTTC
many	TRBV24-1	TRBJ2-1	.	CATSDSSGTANNEQFF	TGTGCCACCAGTGATTCATCCGGGACGGCGAACAATGAGCAGTTCTTC
few	TRBV2	TRBJ2-7	.	CASSVLRNYEQYF	TGTGCCAGCAGCGTCCTTCGGAACTACGAGCAGTACTTC
few	TRBV20-1	TRBJ2-1	.	CSARALNEQFF	TGCAGTGCTAGGGCCCTCAATGAGCAGTTCTTC
many	TRBV29-1	TRBJ2-1	TRBD2	CSVETTSGTEFF	TGCAGCGTTGAGACGACTAGCGGGACTGAGTTCTTC